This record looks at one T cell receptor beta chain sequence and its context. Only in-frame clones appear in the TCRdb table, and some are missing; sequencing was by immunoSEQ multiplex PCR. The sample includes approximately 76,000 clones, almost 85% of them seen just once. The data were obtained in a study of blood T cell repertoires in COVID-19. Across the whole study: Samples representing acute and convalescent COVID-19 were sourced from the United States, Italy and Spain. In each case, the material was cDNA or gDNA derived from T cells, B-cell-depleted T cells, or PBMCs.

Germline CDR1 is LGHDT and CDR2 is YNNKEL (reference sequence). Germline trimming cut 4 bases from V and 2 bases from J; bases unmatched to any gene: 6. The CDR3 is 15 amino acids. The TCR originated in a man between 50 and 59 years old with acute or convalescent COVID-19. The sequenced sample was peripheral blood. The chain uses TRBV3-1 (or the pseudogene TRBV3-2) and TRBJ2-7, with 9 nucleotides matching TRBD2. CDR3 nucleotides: TGTGCCAGCAGCCCCGAAGCGGGAGGAGCCTACGAGCAGTACTTC. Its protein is CASSPEAGGAYEQYF.